Given below is one TCR beta chain in context. This clone's antigen is unknown. No much larger clone is present one base from it, and per-base qualities are unavailable. Per the publication, the treatment or condition label means: some 20 received Ad26.COV2.S at low or high dose, single or two shots; five or six received placebo; per-sample allocation not given. For vaccine and placebo recipients, the sequenced repertoires came from samples collected on day 63 after the first injection. Between 29 July and 7 August 2020, Cohort 1b enrolled about two dozen adults aged 18-55 years at one site in Boston, USA. Ad26.COV2.S was a replication-incompetent adenovirus type 26 vector expressing a prefusion-stabilized SARS-CoV-2 spike protein from the original Wuhan strain. This sample was taken from a study of Ad26.COV2.S vaccination and SARS-CoV-2 variants (dated by TCRdb to the early 2020s). About the investigation overall: Vaccine-arm donors were drawn from COV1001, a multicentre, randomized, double-blind, placebo-controlled phase I-IIa trial of Ad26.COV2.S in healthy adults. Ad26.COV2.S was administered intramuscularly at a dose of 5x10^10 or 1x10^11 viral particles, either as one shot or as two shots given 56 days apart. TCRbeta repertoire sequencing served as the tool for gauging how specific and how broad the SARS-CoV-2-reactive T cell receptors were following Ad26.COV2.S vaccination. Blinding of investigators to trial group allocation was maintained during experiments and outcome assessment. Participants in the trial were split at random into five groups of five each, receiving low-dose or high-dose Ad26.COV2.S once or twice, or else placebo on both occasions. The TCR-sequenced set comprised approximately 32 samples: about 19 Ad26.COV2.S vaccine recipients, 5 placebo recipients and 8 SARS-CoV-2 convalescent individuals. Findings and caveats that apply to the study as a whole: Spike-specific TCR breadth was higher in Ad26.COV2.S recipients than in placebo recipients (P = 0.0014). According to the authors, total T cell responses may have been underestimated by the TCR breadth and depth analyses. The study was not powered to compare responses between vaccine doses or regimens. After vaccination, substantial breadth of spike-specific CD8+ and CD4+ T cell responses was reported. Non-spike TCR breadth was comparable between vaccine and placebo recipients, consistent with the vaccine containing only spike.

TCRbeta CDR3 regions were sequenced with the immunoSEQ Assay. After extraction, genomic DNA underwent amplification by bias-controlled multiplex PCR, followed by high-throughput sequencing. The authors' pipeline ran thus. Collapsing and filtering of sequences were performed to quantify the absolute abundance of each unique TCRbeta CDR3 region. T cell fraction was estimated by normalization of TCRbeta template counts to usable DNA, with usable DNA being measured through amplification of reference genes present in all nucleated cells. Repertoire TCRs were annotated as SARS-CoV-2-specific when V gene, CDR3 amino acid sequence and J gene were exactly matched to a known reactive TCR set. The reference SARS-CoV-2 TCR set came from MIRA and was filtered for enrichment in COVID-19-positive ImmuneCODE repertoires, removing public or cross-reactive TCRs. Based on the MIRA antigens, annotated TCRs were further analysed at the level of specific ORF or position within ORF. Breadth was defined as annotated unique rearrangements over total unique productive rearrangements; depth was the summed frequency of those rearrangements. Two-sided Wilcoxon rank-sum tests were used to compare TCR breadth between groups. The source is immuneACCESS, and TCRdb retained only in-frame sequences with V and J called. Part of the clones is not carried over; for the studies checked, unresolved V genes explain less than half of this, and the remainder is unexplained. V, J and clone size are taken as reported in that table, and D and trimming were inferred from the DNA itself. The sample table shows roughly 680,000 clones, and 89% are seen once. Clones ranked in the top ten supply approximately 1.5% of the sample.

Based on the germline V gene, the CDR1 and CDR2 sequences are SGDLS and YYNGEE. Spanning cysteine to phenylalanine, the CDR3 consists of 15 amino acids. The read is trimmed to its CDR3 DNA, 45 bases read in frame from base 1. Unmatched junction bases come to 8, with V trimmed by 4 bases and J by 2 bases. The specimen was peripheral blood, collected in a trial of Ad26.COV2.S vaccine versus placebo. The TCR comes from a person aged 18-60 years who received the Ad26.COV2.S COVID-19 vaccine or a placebo. Recombination joined TRBV9 with TRBJ2-7; 8 nucleotides in the junction match TRBD1. The DNA is TGTGCCAGCAGCCCAGGACAGGGCCTTACCTACGAGCAGTACTTC. The translation is CASSPGQGLTYEQYF.